This T cell receptor (beta chain) derives from a study of cytomegalovirus exposure and HLA in healthy donors. Study overall: Among the 300 to 450 genotyped donors, more than 70% were placed in the Caucasian-associated ancestry cluster.

Unrecorded immune exposures were likely, despite nominal health at sampling. The PCR contained 60 Vbeta and 13 Jbeta primers. Generated by immunoSEQ multiplex PCR, the TCRdb table keeps only in-frame clones and is missing some. The repertoire includes around 150,000 clones, about 75% of them detected once, and about 0.91% sits in the top ten. The study, taken as a whole, reports: A later analysis linked around 15,000 TCR beta sequences to HLA alleles at 0.05 false discovery rate. Investigators reported under 200 TCR beta chains as tied to cytomegalovirus.

The length of the CDR3 is 15 residues. V was clipped by 2 bases and J by 3 bases, with 13 bases between them. Germline V gene sequence: CDR1 SGHTA, CDR2 FQGNSA. Remarks on this clone: What it binds is unknown.

This TCR was recovered from a woman aged 50 to 65 in good health and CMV-seropositive. The J gene is TRBJ1-1, the V gene TRBV7-2; possible D gene TRBD1, 6 bases. What was sequenced was PBMCs. CDR3 in amino acids: CASSLLVGGDTEAFF. The CDR3 DNA reads as TGTGCCAGCAGCTTATTGGTAGGGGGGGACACTGAAGCTTTCTTT.